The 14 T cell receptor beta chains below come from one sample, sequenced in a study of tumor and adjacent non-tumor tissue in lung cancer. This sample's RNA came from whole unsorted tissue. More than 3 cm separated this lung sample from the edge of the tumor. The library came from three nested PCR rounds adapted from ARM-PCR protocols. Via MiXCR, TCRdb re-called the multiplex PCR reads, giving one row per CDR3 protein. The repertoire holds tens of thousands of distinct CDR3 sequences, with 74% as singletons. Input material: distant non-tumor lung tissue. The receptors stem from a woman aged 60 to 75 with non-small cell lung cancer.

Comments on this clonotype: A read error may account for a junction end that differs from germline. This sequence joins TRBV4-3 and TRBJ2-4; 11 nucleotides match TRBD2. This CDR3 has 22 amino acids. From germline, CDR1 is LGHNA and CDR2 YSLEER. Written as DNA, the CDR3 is TGCGCCAGCAGTCAAGATGCAGGGCTAGCGGGAGGCACCCGGTTAGCCAAAAACATTCAGTACTTC. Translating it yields CASSQDAGLAGGTRLAKNIQYF.

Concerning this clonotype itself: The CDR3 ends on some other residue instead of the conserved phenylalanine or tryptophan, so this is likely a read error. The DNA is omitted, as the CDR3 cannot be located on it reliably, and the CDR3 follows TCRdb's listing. CDR3 protein: CASSPPSDLETHYL. The chain carries TRBV6-2 or TRBV6-3 and TRBJ2-5; the table calls TRBD2, which could not be checked here. The CDR3 region is 14 residues in length, termini included. Germline values: CDR1 MNHEY, CDR2 SVGEGT.

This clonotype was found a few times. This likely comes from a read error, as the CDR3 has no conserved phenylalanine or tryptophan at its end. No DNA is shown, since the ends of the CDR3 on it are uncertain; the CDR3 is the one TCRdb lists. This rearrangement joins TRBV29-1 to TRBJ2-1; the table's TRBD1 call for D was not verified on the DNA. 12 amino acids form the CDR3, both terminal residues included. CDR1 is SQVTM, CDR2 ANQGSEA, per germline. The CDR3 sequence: CSVGHRVGEQSI.

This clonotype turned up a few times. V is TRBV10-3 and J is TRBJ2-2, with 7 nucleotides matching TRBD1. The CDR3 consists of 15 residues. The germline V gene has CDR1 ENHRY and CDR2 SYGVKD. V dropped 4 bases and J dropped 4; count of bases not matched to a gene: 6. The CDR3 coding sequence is TGTGCCATCAGTGGAGACAGGGTGGGCACCGGGGAGCTGTTTTTT. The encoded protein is CAISGDRVGTGELFF.

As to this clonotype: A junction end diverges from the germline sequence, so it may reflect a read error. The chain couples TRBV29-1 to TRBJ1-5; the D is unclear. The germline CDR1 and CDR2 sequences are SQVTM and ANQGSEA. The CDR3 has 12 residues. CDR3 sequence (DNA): TGCAGCGACGCCGACATCTATCAGCCCCAGCTTTTT. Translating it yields CSDADIYQPQLF.

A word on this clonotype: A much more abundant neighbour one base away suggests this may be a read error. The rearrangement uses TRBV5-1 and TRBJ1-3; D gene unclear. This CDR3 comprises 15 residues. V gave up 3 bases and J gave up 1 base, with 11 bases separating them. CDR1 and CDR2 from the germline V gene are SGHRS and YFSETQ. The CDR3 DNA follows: TGCGCCAGCAGCTCAACAAGGGTTTCTGGAAACACCATATATTTT. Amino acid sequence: CASSSTRVSGNTIYF.

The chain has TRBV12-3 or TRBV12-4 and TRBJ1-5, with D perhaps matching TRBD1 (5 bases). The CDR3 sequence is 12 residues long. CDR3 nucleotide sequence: TGTGCAGGCAGTTTACTGGGGCAACCCCAGCATTTT. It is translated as CAGSLLGQPQHF.

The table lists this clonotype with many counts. CDR3 coding DNA: TGTGCCAGCAGCCCCCGGGAGACTACCACTGAAGCTTTCTTT. Translated, it gives CASSPRETTTEAFF. The J gene is TRBJ1-1, the V gene TRBV6-2 or TRBV6-3; D uncertain. V was trimmed by 6 bases and J by 4 bases, leaving 15 bases between them. Looked up from germline, CDR1 is MNHEY and CDR2 is SVGEGT. The CDR3 sequence is 14 residues long.

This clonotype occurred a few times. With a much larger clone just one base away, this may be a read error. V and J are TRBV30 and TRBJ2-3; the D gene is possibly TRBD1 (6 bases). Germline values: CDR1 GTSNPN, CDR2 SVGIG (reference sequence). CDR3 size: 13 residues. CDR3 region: CTWSGTTQDTQYF. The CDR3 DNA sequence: TGTACCTGGAGTGGGACAACCCAAGATACGCAGTATTTT. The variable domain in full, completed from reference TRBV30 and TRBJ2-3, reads SQTIHQWPATLVQPVGSPLSLECTVEGTSNPNLYWYRQAAGRGLQLLFYSVGIGQISSEVPQNLSASRPQDRQFILSSKKLLLSDSGFYLCTWSGTTQDTQYFGPGTRLTVL.

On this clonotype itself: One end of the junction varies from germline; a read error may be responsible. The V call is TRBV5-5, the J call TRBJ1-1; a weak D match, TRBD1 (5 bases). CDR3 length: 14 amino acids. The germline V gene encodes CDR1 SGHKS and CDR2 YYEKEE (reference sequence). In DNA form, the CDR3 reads TGTGCCAGCAGTCACTCTCTGGGGACCACTGAAGCTTCCTTT. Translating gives CASSHSLGTTEASF.

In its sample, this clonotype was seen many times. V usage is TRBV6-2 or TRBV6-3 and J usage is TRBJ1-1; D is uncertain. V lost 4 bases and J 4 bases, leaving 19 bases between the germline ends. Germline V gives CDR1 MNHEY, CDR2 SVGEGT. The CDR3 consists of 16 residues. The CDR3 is CASSSNPLWEVTEAFF. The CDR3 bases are TGTGCCAGCAGTTCTAACCCTCTCTGGGAAGTCACTGAAGCTTTCTTT.

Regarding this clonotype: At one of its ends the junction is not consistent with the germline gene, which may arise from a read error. This chain's CDR3 is CPSSAQGEEEAQYF. The CDR3 nucleotides read TGTCCCAGCAGTGCCCAGGGAGAGGAGGAGGCCCAGTACTTC. V and J are TRBV6-5 and TRBJ2-5; either TRBD1 or TRBD2 may fit D (5 bases each). Germline V gene lookup returns CDR1 MNHEY and CDR2 SVGAGI. CDR3 length: 14 amino acids.

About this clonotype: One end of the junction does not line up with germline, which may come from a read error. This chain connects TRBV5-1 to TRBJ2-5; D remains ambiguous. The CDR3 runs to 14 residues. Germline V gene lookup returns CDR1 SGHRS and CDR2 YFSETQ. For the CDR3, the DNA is TGCGCCAACAGCTTGAAGGGAAGCCAAGAGACCCAGTACTTC. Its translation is CANSLKGSQETQYF.

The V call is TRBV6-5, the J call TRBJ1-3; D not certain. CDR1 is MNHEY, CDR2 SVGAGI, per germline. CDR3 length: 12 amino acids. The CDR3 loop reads CLSKGGGNTIYF. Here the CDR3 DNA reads TGTCTCAGCAAGGGAGGGGGAAACACCATATATTTT.